One sample yielded the 3 T cell receptor beta chains listed below, sequenced in a study of blood T cell repertoires in COVID-19. The data were produced by immunoSEQ multiplex PCR, yet TCRdb's version contains in-frame clones alone and is incomplete. Here the sample spans under 150,000 clones, 84% being singletons. The sequenced sample consisted of peripheral blood. Every receptor here comes from a human donor in a cohort sampled during active COVID-19.

CDR3 DNA: TGTGCCAGCCTGCAGGGGGCGGATTACGAGCAGTACTTC. Protein product: CASLQGADYEQYF. V gene TRBV6-5 combines with J gene TRBJ2-7; 8 positions match TRBD1. The CDR3 consists of 13 residues. Germline-derived CDR1 and CDR2 are MNHEY and SVGAGI. Unmatched junction bases numbered 7, after V lost 8 bases and J lost 4 bases.

The chain recombines TRBV7-3 with TRBJ2-1, with 12 bases identical to TRBD2. The J segment lost 8 bases and the V segment lost 5 bases, leaving 4 bases of the junction unmatched. In germline, CDR1 is SGHTA, CDR2 FQGTGA. The CDR3 has 14 residues. The CDR3: CASSPGTSGYEQFF. The CDR3 nucleotides read TGTGCCAGCAGCCCCGGGACTAGCGGGTATGAGCAGTTCTTC.

This clone was found once. The rearrangement uses TRBV7-2 and TRBJ2-7; 13 bases align to TRBD2. This CDR3 is 15 amino acids long. Germline V gene sequence: CDR1 SGHTA, CDR2 FQGNSA. V dropped 5 bases and J dropped 2; count of bases not matched to a gene: 3. CDR3: CASSRTSGGAYEQYF. CDR3 bases: TGTGCCAGCAGCAGAACTAGCGGGGGGGCCTACGAGCAGTACTTC.